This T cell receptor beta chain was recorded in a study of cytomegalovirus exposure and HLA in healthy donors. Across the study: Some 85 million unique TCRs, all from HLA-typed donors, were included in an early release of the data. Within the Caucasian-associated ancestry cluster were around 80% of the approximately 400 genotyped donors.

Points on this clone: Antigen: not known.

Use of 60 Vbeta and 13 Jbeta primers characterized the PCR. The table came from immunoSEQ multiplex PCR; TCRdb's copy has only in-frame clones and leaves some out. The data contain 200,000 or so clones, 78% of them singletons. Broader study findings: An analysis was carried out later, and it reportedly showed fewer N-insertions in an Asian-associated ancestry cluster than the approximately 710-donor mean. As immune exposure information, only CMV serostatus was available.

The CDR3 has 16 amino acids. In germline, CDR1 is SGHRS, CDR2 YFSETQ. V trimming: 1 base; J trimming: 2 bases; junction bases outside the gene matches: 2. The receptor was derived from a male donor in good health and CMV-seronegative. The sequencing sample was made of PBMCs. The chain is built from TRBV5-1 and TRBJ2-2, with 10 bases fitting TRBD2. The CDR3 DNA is TGCGCCAGCAGCTTGAGGACTAGCGGAAACACCGGGGAGCTGTTTTTT. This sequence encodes CASSLRTSGNTGELFF.